The 17 T cell receptor beta chains in this list originate from one sample, sequenced in a study of blood T cell repertoires in COVID-19 (dated by TCRdb to the early 2020s). The library was produced with the immunoSEQ multiplex PCR assay. TCRdb carries this immuneACCESS record with in-frame sequences only. Its versions omit some clonotypes, under half of them owing to an unresolved V gene in the studies checked, with the rest unexplained. The sample table holds around 100,000 clones, of which roughly 90% were seen once. Roughly 1.9% of the sample belongs to the ten largest clones. The sample was peripheral blood. The source of these receptors is a man aged 45 to 65 with active COVID-19.

This sequence joins TRBV6-6 and TRBJ2-7, with 13 bases lining up with TRBD2. This CDR3 spans 14 amino acids. The V and J ends lost 5 bases and 6 bases, in that order; junction bases with no gene match: 4. Germline assignment: CDR1 MNHNY and CDR2 SVGAGI (reference sequence). Here the CDR3 reads CASSQTSGRSEQYV. The DNA of the CDR3 is TGTGCCAGCAGTCAGACTAGCGGGAGGAGCGAGCAGTACGTC.

This clone was picked up one time. The gene calls are TRBV29-1 and TRBJ1-2; 8 bases fit TRBD1. Germline assignment: CDR1 SQVTM and CDR2 ANQGSEA. CDR3 length: 14 amino acids. V shed 0 bases and J 4 bases; nucleotides not matched to a gene: 4. The CDR3 protein is CSVEDRGQAYGYTF. The CDR3 DNA reads as TGCAGCGTTGAAGACAGGGGACAGGCCTATGGCTACACCTTC.

The rearrangement uses TRBV2 and TRBJ2-3, with TRBD2 matching 7 bases. CDR3 length: 15 residues. V was pared by 10 bases and J by 0 bases, with 10 bases of the junction left unmatched. Germline V gives CDR1 SNHLY, CDR2 FYNNEI. The CDR3 sequence is CANRRGTTSTDTQYF. CDR3 sequence (DNA): TGTGCCAACCGGCGGGGGACGACTAGCACAGATACGCAGTATTTT. Full variable domain (missing parts from reference TRBV2 and TRBJ2-3): EPEVTQTPSHQVTQMGQEVILRCVPISNHLYFYWYRQILGQKVEFLVSFYNNEISEKSEIFDDQFSVERPDGSNFTLKIRSTKLEDSAMYFCANRRGTTSTDTQYFGPGTRLTVL.

This clone has a single count. The chain has TRBV5-5 and TRBJ2-1; 7 bases are shared with TRBD1. With V trimmed by 4 bases and J by 0 bases, 4 bases remained unmatched. The CDR3 totals 15 residues. Germline assignment: CDR1 SGHKS and CDR2 YYEKEE (reference sequence). CDR3 region: CASSTRDSSYNEQFF. In DNA form, the CDR3 reads TGTGCCAGCAGCACAAGGGACAGCTCCTACAATGAGCAGTTCTTC.

The chain combines TRBV5-1 with TRBJ2-2; possible D gene TRBD1, 7 bases. The V gene's germline CDR1 is SGHRS and CDR2 YFSETQ. The CDR3 is 16 residues long. V lost 2 bases, J lost 7 bases, and 18 bases lay in between. CDR3 nucleotide sequence: TGCGCCAGCAGCTTTCTCAGGGGGGCATCGGGCGGGGAGCTGTTTTTT. It specifies CASSFLRGASGGELFF. The full variable domain, with the rest looked up from reference TRBV5-1 and TRBJ2-2, is KAGVTQTPRYLIKTRGQQVTLSCSPISGHRSVSWYQQTPGQGLQFLFEYFSETQRNKGNFPGRFSGRQFSNSRSEMNVSTLELGDSALYLCASSFLRGASGGELFFGEGSRLTVL.

With respect to this clone: One junction end does not reproduce the germline sequence, and a read error may be involved. The chain has TRBV19 and TRBJ1-5; the match to TRBD1 covers 10 bases. The CDR3 runs to 16 residues. The V gene's germline CDR1 is LNHDA and CDR2 SQIVND (reference sequence). CDR3: CASSVDRDRGSRPQHF. As DNA, the CDR3 is TGTGCCAGTAGTGTAGACCGGGACAGGGGCTCGCGGCCCCAGCATTTT. Full variable domain (missing parts from reference TRBV19 and TRBJ1-5): DGGITQSPKYLFRKEGQNVTLSCEQNLNHDAMYWYRQDPGQGLRLIYYSQIVNDFQKGDIAEGYSVSREKKESFPLTVTSAQKNPTAFYLCASSVDRDRGSRPQHFGDGTRLSIL.

The chain has TRBV6-6 and TRBJ1-2, with no clear D. V gave up 0 bases and J gave up 6 bases, with 8 bases separating them. The CDR3 spans 13 residues. Germline CDR1 reads MNHNY; CDR2 reads SVGAGI (reference sequence). CDR3 coding DNA: TGTGCCAGCAGTTACTCTTTCGAGAATGGCTACACCTTC. Translated, it gives CASSYSFENGYTF.

The V call is TRBV5-1, the J call TRBJ2-1, with 9 positions matching TRBD1. With 4 bases clipped from V and 7 bases from J, the junction kept 12 bases outside the gene matches. The length of the CDR3 is 16 residues. Germline V CDR1 and CDR2: SGHRS, YFSETQ. The CDR3: CASSDAGTGRLNEQFF. CDR3 DNA sequence: TGCGCCAGCAGCGACGCCGGGACAGGGAGGTTGAATGAGCAGTTCTTC.

The chain is built from TRBV11-2 and TRBJ2-7, with D possibly matching TRBD1 (6 bases). This CDR3 has 16 amino acids. CDR1 and CDR2 (germline): SGHAT, FQNNGV. The V end was cut by 5 bases, the J end by 3 bases, with 20 bases between. CDR3 coding DNA: TGTGCCAGCAGCCCACTGGGCAGGGGAGATTTCTACGAGCAGTACTTC. It translates to CASSPLGRGDFYEQYF.

The chain's CDR3 is CASSESRGREKLFF. The CDR3 DNA reads TGCGCCAGCAGTGAGTCCCGGGGAAGAGAAAAACTGTTTTTT. The genes are TRBV10-2 and TRBJ1-4; unclear D gene. CDR3 length: 14 amino acids. From germline, CDR1 is WSHSY and CDR2 SAAADI. Deletions cut 0 bases from V and 8 bases from J, with 10 bases between.

The V call is TRBV7-2, the J call TRBJ2-6; no clear D. This CDR3 is built from 15 residues. Per germline, CDR1 SGHTA and CDR2 FQGNSA. The ends were cut back, 2 bases at V and 2 bases at J, with 7 bases in the middle. CDR3 in amino acids: CASSLTSPGANVLTF. Written as DNA, the CDR3 is TGTGCCAGCAGCTTAACTTCCCCTGGGGCCAACGTCCTGACTTTC.

This chain uses TRBV19 with TRBJ1-3, with D hard to call. The germline V gene has CDR1 LNHDA and CDR2 SQIVND (reference sequence). The CDR3 has 15 residues. Trimming left V 7 bases short and J 4 bases short, with 17 bases between. The CDR3 DNA is TGTGCCAGTATGGCGTTAGAATCGGGAGGAAACACCATATATTTT. Amino acids: CASMALESGGNTIYF.

CDR3 sequence reads: CASSLGTGGGNTEAFF. The CDR3, as DNA: TGTGCCAGCAGTCTGGGGACAGGGGGGGGGAACACTGAAGCTTTCTTT. The V gene is TRBV28, the J gene TRBJ1-1; 11 bases are shared with TRBD1. With 5 bases clipped from V and 1 base from J, the junction kept 6 bases outside the gene matches. The CDR3 consists of 16 residues. The germline gives CDR1 MDHEN, CDR2 SYDVKM.

This chain links TRBV11-2 with TRBJ2-5, with 11 nucleotides matching TRBD2. Per the germline V gene, CDR1 is SGHAT and CDR2 is FQNNGV. The CDR3 is 17 amino acids. V dropped 1 base and J dropped 1; count of bases not matched to a gene: 5. This CDR3 reads CASSLARTSGPQETQYF. For the CDR3, the DNA is TGTGCCAGCAGCTTAGCCCGGACTAGCGGGCCCCAAGAGACCCAGTACTTC.

The chain uses TRBV4-1 and TRBJ2-6, with TRBD2 as a possible D gene (6 bases). Trimming took 4 bases from V and 0 from J, leaving 22 bases between them. Germline V gives CDR1 MGHRA, CDR2 YSYEKL. The CDR3 runs to 20 residues. Here the CDR3 reads CASSPTKALGLPSGANVLTF. CDR3 bases: TGCGCCAGCAGCCCGACCAAGGCGTTGGGACTCCCCTCTGGGGCCAACGTCCTGACTTTC.

V is TRBV11-3 and J is TRBJ2-5, with a tentative D call TRBD2 (5 bases). V shed 5 bases and J shed 3 bases, with 16 bases lying between them. The CDR3 contains 15 residues. The germline V gene encodes CDR1 SGHNT and CDR2 YENEEA. This CDR3 is CASSPAGWTEETQYF. The CDR3 DNA is TGTGCCAGCAGCCCTGCCGGGTGGACTGAAGAGACCCAGTACTTC.

This chain joins TRBV10-2 and TRBJ1-6; the match to TRBD1 covers 11 bases. This CDR3 region has 16 residues. The trim removed 6 bases at V and 7 bases at J, leaving 8 bases unmatched. From germline, CDR1 is WSHSY and CDR2 SAAADI. CDR3 DNA: TGCGCCAGCAGACCGGACAGGGGGCGCCACAATTCACCCCTCCACTTT. Protein: CASRPDRGRHNSPLHF.